These 32 T cell receptor beta chains were all obtained from the same sample, sequenced in a study of OX40 agonist ivuxolimab in advanced cancers. Sequencing used immunoSEQ multiplex PCR; TCRdb keeps in-frame clones, though not all of them. The table includes approximately 68,000 clones, 80% to 90% detected once. The specimen was CD4+ or CD8+ T cells sorted from blood, collected in a trial of the OX40 agonist ivuxolimab. These receptors were collected from an adult with an advanced solid tumor such as melanoma, head and neck, liver or kidney cancer.

This clone was seen a single time. The V gene is TRBV5-4, the J gene TRBJ2-7; no clear D. In germline, CDR1 is SGHNT, CDR2 YYREEE (reference sequence). V lost 0 bases, J lost 2 bases, and 12 bases lay in between. The CDR3 is made up of 15 amino acids. In nucleotides, the CDR3 is TGTGCCAGCAGCTTGGGACCCTCCTCGGCCTACGAGCAGTACTTC. Its translation: CASSLGPSSAYEQYF.

This chain connects TRBV7-8 to TRBJ1-4; a weak D match, TRBD1 (5 bases). CDR1 and CDR2 (germline): SGHVS, FQNEAQ. This CDR3 region has 16 residues. Trimming pared 5 bases from V and 7 bases from J, leaving 20 bases between. The CDR3 DNA follows: TGTGCCAGCAGCCCAACAGACAGCCGGGGAGGTGAAAAACTGTTTTTT. This sequence encodes CASSPTDSRGGEKLFF.

The chain uses TRBV2 and TRBJ1-4, with TRBD1 matching over 7 bases. Trimming at V came to 6 bases and at J to 0 bases, leaving 4 bases not matched to a gene. The CDR3 runs to 15 residues. Germline CDR1 SNHLY, CDR2 FYNNEI. The CDR3 bases are TGTGCCAGCAGGACCACAGGGGCAACTAATGAAAAACTGTTTTTT. Translated, it gives CASRTTGATNEKLFF.

A single count supports this clone. The CDR3 loop is CASSLSYTNEKLFF. The CDR3 DNA follows: TGTGCCAGCAGCTTGAGTTATACTAATGAAAAACTGTTTTTT. V usage is TRBV5-8 and J usage is TRBJ1-4; D is ambiguous. The CDR3 is 14 residues long. The germline V gene encodes CDR1 SGHTS and CDR2 YDEGEE. The V end lost 1 base, the J end lost 2 bases, and 6 bases lay between the germline ends.

This chain's CDR3 is CASSENNEQFF. The CDR3 nucleotides are TGTGCCAGCAGCGAGAACAATGAGCAGTTCTTC. This chain connects TRBV7-9 to TRBJ2-1; D is unresolved. V lost 5 bases and J 5 bases, leaving 4 bases between the germline ends. This CDR3 has 11 residues. CDR1 and CDR2 (germline): SEHNR, FQNEAQ (reference sequence).

The chain links TRBV2 to TRBJ1-1, with TRBD1 matching over 8 bases. The V gene's germline CDR1 is SNHLY and CDR2 FYNNEI. This CDR3 is 12 amino acids long. Trimming removed 5 bases from V and 8 bases from J; junction bases left unmatched: 4. The CDR3 here is CASSLWTGEAFF. The CDR3 DNA reads TGTGCCAGCAGTCTTTGGACAGGGGAAGCTTTCTTT.

The chain carries TRBV5-1 and TRBJ1-6; D is possibly TRBD1 (6 bases). Germline CDR1 and CDR2: SGHRS and YFSETQ. Deletions cut 3 bases from V and 5 bases from J, with 12 bases between. The CDR3 has 15 amino acids. As DNA, the CDR3 is TGCGCCAGCAGCTCACTGGACAGCAATAATTCACCCCTCCACTTT. Translation gives CASSSLDSNNSPLHF.

The rearrangement joins TRBV30 to TRBJ1-3, with 7 bases fitting TRBD1. This CDR3 has 15 amino acids. The V gene's germline CDR1 is GTSNPN and CDR2 SVGIG (reference sequence). With V trimmed by 2 bases and J by 2 bases, 6 bases remained unmatched. The CDR3, as DNA: TGTGCCTGGAGTATCGACAGGGCAACTGGAAACACCATATATTTT. Protein sequence: CAWSIDRATGNTIYF.

This sequence joins TRBV7-3 and TRBJ2-5; 8 nucleotides agree with TRBD1. CDR1 SGHTA and CDR2 FQGTGA come from the germline V gene. The V and J ends lost 1 base and 4 bases, in that order; junction bases with no gene match: 5. The CDR3 length is 15 residues. This chain's CDR3 is CASSLNGQGGETQYF. The CDR3 DNA reads TGTGCCAGCAGCTTAAACGGACAGGGTGGAGAGACCCAGTACTTC.

The chain employs TRBV5-6 and TRBJ2-7, with no clear D. The V end lost 2 bases, the J end lost 0 bases, and 15 bases lay between the germline ends. This CDR3 region has 16 residues. CDR1 and CDR2 (germline): SGHDT, YYEEEE. The DNA of the CDR3 is TGTGCCAGCAGCTTTATCCTGGACGGAAGCTCCTACGAGCAGTACTTC. Protein product: CASSFILDGSSYEQYF.

This sequence joins TRBV28 and TRBJ1-1, with D uncertain. The CDR3 is 15 amino acids. The germline V and J ends were trimmed by 5 bases and 4 bases, with 17 bases remaining between them. Per germline, CDR1 MDHEN and CDR2 SYDVKM. The CDR3 is CASSEMVRVGTEAFF. The CDR3 DNA reads as TGTGCCAGCAGTGAGATGGTTAGGGTTGGCACTGAAGCTTTCTTT.

This chain links TRBV28 with TRBJ2-5; tentatively, D is TRBD1 (6 bases). Trimming left V 3 bases short and J 2 bases short, with 13 bases between. This CDR3 contains 15 residues. The germline CDR1 and CDR2 sequences are MDHEN and SYDVKM. The CDR3 reads CASSFPGVRQETQYF. The CDR3 DNA is TGTGCCAGCAGTTTCCCAGGGGTAAGGCAAGAGACCCAGTACTTC.

The rearrangement joins TRBV5-1 to TRBJ2-3; D unresolved. V was trimmed by 5 bases and J by 6 bases, leaving 16 bases between them. The CDR3 is 14 residues long. Germline V gene data show CDR1 as SGHRS and CDR2 as YFSETQ. The CDR3 protein is CASSTDSPRDTQYF. Written as DNA, the CDR3 is TGCGCCAGCAGTACCGACTCACCTAGGGATACGCAGTATTTT.

The J gene is TRBJ2-1, the V gene TRBV30; 8 bases align to TRBD1. The trim removed 1 base at V and 3 bases at J, leaving 2 bases unmatched. CDR1 and CDR2 (germline): GTSNPN, SVGIG (reference sequence). This CDR3 has 14 amino acids. The CDR3, as DNA: TGTGCCTGGAGTGCCGGACAGGGCTACAATGAGCAGTTCTTC. Protein product: CAWSAGQGYNEQFF.

The chain carries TRBV2 and TRBJ1-4; 7 bases match TRBD1. The germline V gene encodes CDR1 SNHLY and CDR2 FYNNEI. The CDR3 has 14 amino acids. With 2 bases clipped from V and 8 bases from J, the junction kept 5 bases outside the gene matches. The CDR3 nucleotides are TGTGCCAGCAGTGAAAGGGGGCGGTACGAAAAACTGTTTTTT. Translating gives CASSERGRYEKLFF. The full variable domain, rest sourced from reference TRBV2 and TRBJ1-4, is EPEVTQTPSHQVTQMGQEVILRCVPISNHLYFYWYRQILGQKVEFLVSFYNNEISEKSEIFDDQFSVERPDGSNFTLKIRSTKLEDSAMYFCASSERGRYEKLFFGSGTQLSVL.

The V gene is TRBV7-2, the J gene TRBJ2-5, with 8 bases matching TRBD1. Germline CDR1 SGHTA, CDR2 FQGNSA. Unmatched junction bases numbered 4, after V lost 3 bases and J lost 1 base. CDR3 length equals 15 residues. DNA for the CDR3: TGTGCCAGCAGCTTGGGGGACAGGACCCAAGAGACCCAGTACTTC. Its translation is CASSLGDRTQETQYF. The entire variable domain, with the rest obtained from reference TRBV7-2 and TRBJ2-5, is as follows: GAGVSQSPSNKVTEKGKDVELRCDPISGHTALYWYRQSLGQGLEFLIYFQGNSAPDKSGLPSDRFSAERTGGSVSTLTIQRTQQEDSAVYLCASSLGDRTQETQYFGPGTRLLVL.

In its sample, this clone was seen a few times. DNA of the CDR3: TGTGCCAGTAGTACCCCAACTAGCGGGAGTCTCTATGAGCAGTTCTTC. It specifies CASSTPTSGSLYEQFF. V usage is TRBV19 and J usage is TRBJ2-1; the match to TRBD2 covers 11 bases. This CDR3 region has 16 residues. Trimming removed 4 bases from V and 8 bases from J; junction bases left unmatched: 10. CDR1 LNHDA and CDR2 SQIVND come from the germline V gene (reference sequence).

The J gene is TRBJ1-2, the V gene TRBV7-9; no definite D call. Trimming left V 0 bases short and J 8 bases short, with 10 bases between. The length of the CDR3 is 13 residues. CDR1 is SEHNR, CDR2 FQNEAQ, per germline (reference sequence). Here the CDR3 DNA reads TGTGCCAGCAGCTTAGCGGAGAAAGGCGGCTACACCTTC. As protein: CASSLAEKGGYTF.

V and J are TRBV7-9 and TRBJ2-1; 11 bases are a match to TRBD2. V was pared by 4 bases and J by 8 bases, with 13 bases of the junction left unmatched. This CDR3 contains 17 residues. The germline CDR1 and CDR2 sequences are SEHNR and FQNEAQ (reference sequence). The CDR3 nucleotides are TGTGCCAGCAGCTCCATGAGGGCTAGCGGGGGGTGGCATGAGCAGTTCTTC. This encodes CASSSMRASGGWHEQFF.

This clone was seen just once. This sequence joins TRBV19 and TRBJ2-7; possible D gene TRBD1, 5 bases. Germline lookup yields CDR1 LNHDA and CDR2 SQIVND (reference sequence). The CDR3 length is 13 residues. Trimming stripped 0 bases from V and 7 bases from J, with 10 bases between. CDR3 sequence: CASSIEGNREQYF. In nucleotides, the CDR3 is TGTGCCAGTAGTATAGAGGGGAACAGGGAGCAGTACTTC.

This clone has only one observation. The chain links TRBV2 to TRBJ1-1, with 7 bases that match TRBD1. Germline CDR1 SNHLY, CDR2 FYNNEI. The CDR3 contains 17 residues. Trimming at V came to 5 bases and at J to 3 bases, leaving 15 bases not matched to a gene. The CDR3 spells CASSNLGQLGMDTEAFF. CDR3 nucleotide sequence: TGTGCCAGCAGTAACCTGGGACAGTTGGGGATGGACACTGAAGCTTTCTTT.

The rearrangement joins TRBV4-1 to TRBJ2-2; tentatively, D is TRBD1 (6 bases). Germline CDR1 MGHRA, CDR2 YSYEKL. Trimming cost V 10 bases and J 2 bases, with 11 bases left between them. This CDR3 has 13 amino acids. The CDR3 here is CATGDTNTGELFF. In nucleotides, the CDR3 is TGCGCCACCGGGGACACAAACACCGGGGAGCTGTTTTTT.

This clone was recorded once. V is TRBV4-1 and J is TRBJ2-7; maybe TRBD2 (6 bases). The CDR3 extends over 16 amino acids. Germline V CDR1 and CDR2: MGHRA, YSYEKL. Trimming removed 0 bases at V and 1 base at J, with 13 bases between. CDR3 nucleotide sequence: TGCGCCAGCAGCCAAGATCTTAGCGGAACATCCTACGAGCAGTACTTC. As protein: CASSQDLSGTSYEQYF.

The chain has TRBV30 and TRBJ1-4; D is unclear. Germline-derived CDR1 and CDR2 are GTSNPN and SVGIG (reference sequence). V lost 2 bases to trimming and J lost 10 bases, with 17 bases between them. This CDR3 region has 14 residues. CDR3 DNA sequence: TGTGCCTGGAGTTCAGAGAACCTATTCGGAAAACTGTTTTTT. This translates into CAWSSENLFGKLFF.

The rearrangement joins TRBV2 to TRBJ1-1, with a tentative D call TRBD1 (5 bases). V lost 7 bases and J 11 bases, leaving 11 bases between the germline ends. Looked up from germline, CDR1 is SNHLY and CDR2 is FYNNEI. This CDR3 is built from 10 residues. CDR3 bases: TGTGCCAGCATGGAAGGGACTGCTTTCTTT. Translating it yields CASMEGTAFF. Full variable domain (rest looked up from reference TRBV2 and TRBJ1-1): EPEVTQTPSHQVTQMGQEVILRCVPISNHLYFYWYRQILGQKVEFLVSFYNNEISEKSEIFDDQFSVERPDGSNFTLKIRSTKLEDSAMYFCASMEGTAFFGQGTRLTVV.

This chain joins TRBV5-4 and TRBJ1-5; D remains ambiguous. In germline, CDR1 is SGHNT, CDR2 YYREEE (reference sequence). V was trimmed by 4 bases and J by 2 bases, leaving 7 bases between them. This CDR3 contains 13 residues. The CDR3: CASSRWGNQPQHF. The CDR3 bases are TGTGCCAGCAGCCGGTGGGGCAATCAGCCCCAGCATTTT.

The chain is built from TRBV6-6 and TRBJ2-7; 9 nucleotides agree with TRBD1. Germline V gene lookup returns CDR1 MNHNY and CDR2 SVGAGI (reference sequence). The CDR3 is made up of 14 amino acids. Trimming at V came to 5 bases and at J to 6 bases, leaving 8 bases not matched to a gene. CDR3 amino acids: CASSLRDRVSEQYF. The CDR3 DNA follows: TGTGCCAGCAGTCTCCGGGACAGGGTAAGCGAGCAGTACTTC.

The chain has TRBV18 and TRBJ2-1; 7 bases match TRBD2. Per the germline V gene, CDR1 is KGHSH and CDR2 is LQKENI. This CDR3 is built from 16 residues. With V trimmed by 6 bases and J by 0 bases, 8 bases remained unmatched. CDR3 coding DNA: TGTGCCAGCTCGTCCCCTAGCGGCAGCTCCTACAATGAGCAGTTCTTC. It is translated as CASSSPSGSSYNEQFF.

The V gene is TRBV9, the J gene TRBJ1-2; D is uncertain. V lost 0 bases, J lost 1 base, and 13 bases lay in between. The CDR3 sequence is 16 residues long. CDR1 and CDR2 (germline): SGDLS, YYNGEE. The CDR3 sequence: CASSVGDLGSNYGYTF. The DNA for the CDR3 is TGTGCCAGCAGCGTAGGAGACCTCGGGAGTAACTATGGCTACACCTTC.

The chain links TRBV19 to TRBJ1-4; 9 nucleotides align to TRBD1. The trim removed 7 bases at V and 1 base at J, leaving 13 bases unmatched. The CDR3 contains 18 residues. CDR1 and CDR2 from the germline V gene are LNHDA and SQIVND (reference sequence). The CDR3 nucleotides are TGTGCCAGTACAACGACAGGGGGTATTTTGGGAACTAATGAAAAACTGTTTTTT. Amino acids: CASTTTGGILGTNEKLFF.

This chain joins TRBV5-4 and TRBJ2-5; no clear D gene. V was clipped by 0 bases and J by 2 bases, with 11 bases between them. Per germline, CDR1 SGHNT and CDR2 YYREEE (reference sequence). The CDR3 has 15 amino acids. The CDR3 nucleotides are TGTGCCAGCAGCTTGGGTAGTATCGCTCAAGAGACCCAGTACTTC. It specifies CASSLGSIAQETQYF.

This chain joins TRBV2 and TRBJ1-2, with D possibly matching TRBD1 (5 bases). CDR1 and CDR2 from the germline V gene are SNHLY and FYNNEI. V was trimmed by 6 bases and J by 6 bases, leaving 14 bases between them. This CDR3 comprises 13 residues. CDR3 nucleotide sequence: TGTGCCAGCAGCTTCTCGAGGGGCGATGGCTACACCTTC. This sequence encodes CASSFSRGDGYTF.